The 20 T cell receptor beta chains given below trace back to one sample, sequenced in a study of cytomegalovirus exposure and HLA in healthy donors. The PCR used 60 Vbeta and 13 Jbeta primers. Using immunoSEQ multiplex PCR, the repertoire was profiled, and TCRdb retains in-frame clones only, with some absent. The data hold under 250,000 clones, with approximately 80% observed a single time. Sequencing was carried out using PBMCs. The receptors derive from a male donor in good health and CMV-seronegative.

Written as DNA, the CDR3 is TGCAGTGCCTCTCAAGAGACCCAGTACTTC. It codes for CSASQETQYF. V and J are TRBV20-1 and TRBJ2-5; D gene ambiguous. Trimming left V 6 bases short and J 2 bases short, with 4 bases between. Germline-derived CDR1 and CDR2 are DFQATT and SNEGSKA (reference sequence). The CDR3 has 10 residues.

This clone has just a few counts. The V and J genes are TRBV29-1 and TRBJ2-7; 9 bases line up with TRBD1. Trimming cost V 7 bases and J 5 bases; bases outside gene matches: 9. CDR1 is SQVTM, CDR2 ANQGSEA, per germline. The CDR3 length is 13 residues. The CDR3: CSAKTGGYDEQYF. CDR3 nucleotides: TGCAGCGCCAAGACAGGGGGATACGACGAGCAGTACTTC.

The chain carries TRBV5-1 and TRBJ1-3; no definite D call. V gave up 2 bases and J gave up 0 bases, with 6 bases separating them. Germline values: CDR1 SGHRS, CDR2 YFSETQ. This CDR3 region has 14 residues. CDR3 residues: CASSLQSSGNTIYF. For the CDR3, the DNA is TGCGCCAGCAGCTTACAAAGCTCTGGAAACACCATATATTTT.

This clone was found many times. This chain connects TRBV30 to TRBJ1-1; a possible D gene is TRBD1 (5 bases). The CDR3 has 14 amino acids. Between the trimmed V and J ends, which lost 1 base and 5 bases, there was a span of 14 bases. Per the germline V gene, CDR1 is GTSNPN and CDR2 is SVGIG (reference sequence). The CDR3 DNA reads as TGTGCCTGGAGTGCCCTCGTGGGGCGGACTGAAGCTTTCTTT. This gives the protein CAWSALVGRTEAFF.

This chain uses TRBV6-6 with TRBJ1-1; 9 nucleotides match TRBD1. The junction had 5 bases not matched to a gene; V was cut back by 4 bases and J by 5 bases. The CDR3 is made up of 14 amino acids. Germline CDR1 and CDR2: MNHNY and SVGAGI (reference sequence). CDR3 amino acids: CASSLGQGWTEAFF. CDR3 nucleotide sequence: TGTGCCAGCAGTTTAGGACAGGGGTGGACTGAAGCTTTCTTT.

The chain combines TRBV10-2 with TRBJ1-1; 8 bases align to TRBD1. V dropped 6 bases and J dropped 3; count of bases not matched to a gene: 9. This CDR3 has 15 amino acids. CDR1 is WSHSY and CDR2 is SAAADI in the germline V gene. The CDR3: CASSVTGEGDTEAFF. CDR3 DNA sequence: TGCGCCAGCAGCGTGACAGGGGAGGGGGACACTGAAGCTTTCTTT.

This clone was counted a single time. The gene calls are TRBV19 and TRBJ1-1; 9 bases are a match to TRBD1. The CDR3 is 14 amino acids. With V trimmed by 7 bases and J by 2 bases, 5 bases remained unmatched. Germline loops: CDR1 LNHDA, CDR2 SQIVND (reference sequence). The CDR3 bases are TGTGCCAGTACCCGACAGGGGGTTAACACTGAAGCTTTCTTT. Protein: CASTRQGVNTEAFF.

In its sample, this clone was seen a few times. The chain has TRBV5-1 and TRBJ1-1, with 10 bases identical to TRBD1. Unmatched junction bases numbered 3, after V lost 4 bases and J lost 0 bases. There are 15 residues in the CDR3. CDR1 and CDR2 (germline): SGHRS, YFSETQ. CDR3 nucleotides: TGCGCCAGCAGCAAGGGACAGGGGATGAACACTGAAGCTTTCTTT. This gives the protein CASSKGQGMNTEAFF.

The chain links TRBV7-9 to TRBJ2-7; D ambiguous. In germline, CDR1 is SEHNR, CDR2 FQNEAQ (reference sequence). The CDR3 covers 16 residues. V gave up 5 bases and J gave up 0 bases, with 17 bases separating them. The CDR3 sequence: CASSPQGALDSYEQYF. CDR3 DNA: TGTGCCAGCAGCCCCCAAGGAGCTCTTGACTCCTACGAGCAGTACTTC. Together with reference TRBV7-9 and TRBJ2-7, the CDR3 gives the full variable domain: DTGVSQNPRHKITKRGQNVTFRCDPISEHNRLYWYRQTLGQGPEFLTYFQNEAQLEKSRLLSDRFSAERPKGSFSTLEIQRTEQGDSAMYLCASSPQGALDSYEQYFGPGTRLTVT.

The rearrangement joins TRBV14 to TRBJ2-5; no clear D. The CDR3 loop spans 13 amino acids. Per germline, CDR1 SGHDN and CDR2 FVKESK. Trimming left V 1 base short and J 5 bases short, with 8 bases between. The CDR3 loop is CASSQGGEETQYF. The CDR3 DNA follows: TGTGCCAGCAGCCAAGGAGGAGAGGAGACCCAGTACTTC.

The V gene is TRBV27, the J gene TRBJ2-7; 10 positions agree with TRBD1. The CDR3 loop spans 15 amino acids. In germline, CDR1 is MNHEY, CDR2 SMNVEV (reference sequence). The ends lost 7 bases at V and 2 bases at J; junction bases unmatched: 8. The CDR3 here is CASTSGGTGAYEQYF. The CDR3, as DNA: TGTGCCAGCACCTCCGGAGGGACAGGGGCCTACGAGCAGTACTTC.

This chain joins TRBV5-1 and TRBJ2-7, with D possibly TRBD2 on 5 matching bases. Germline CDR1 reads SGHRS; CDR2 reads YFSETQ. Between the trimmed V and J ends, which lost 2 bases and 0 bases, there was a span of 9 bases. The CDR3 length is 14 residues. CDR3 DNA: TGCGCCAGCAGCTTACCCGGGAACTCCTACGAGCAGTACTTC. Translation: CASSLPGNSYEQYF.

This chain uses TRBV2 with TRBJ1-2, with D tentatively TRBD1 (6 bases). CDR3 length: 14 residues. The V gene lost 3 bases and the J gene lost 4 bases, with 12 bases spanning the gap. Looked up from germline, CDR1 is SNHLY and CDR2 is FYNNEI. This chain's CDR3 is CASSEGAPVYGYTF. The CDR3 coding sequence is TGTGCCAGCAGTGAGGGGGCTCCCGTCTATGGCTACACCTTC.

The chain couples TRBV7-8 to TRBJ2-2; D call uncertain. This CDR3 region has 13 residues. CDR1 is SGHVS and CDR2 is FQNEAQ in the germline V gene. Trimming removed 6 bases at V and 2 bases at J, with 7 bases between. CDR3 sequence: CASRRQNTGELFF. The CDR3 DNA sequence: TGTGCCAGCAGAAGACAAAACACCGGGGAGCTGTTTTTT.

This rearrangement joins TRBV13 to TRBJ2-7; D possibly corresponds to TRBD2 (6 bases). Between the trimmed V and J ends, which lost 6 bases and 7 bases, there was a span of 19 bases. CDR3 length: 14 amino acids. Germline V gives CDR1 PRHDT, CDR2 FYEKMQ (reference sequence). CDR3 in DNA: TGTGCCAGCAGTTTCGGGACGGGGGTCGGGGAGCAGTACTTC. Its protein is CASSFGTGVGEQYF.

The DNA of the CDR3 is TGTGCCAGCAATTTAAGCGAAAAACTGTTTTTT. The encoded protein is CASNLSEKLFF. J is TRBJ1-4 and V is TRBV6-4; no firm D call. The CDR3 runs to 11 residues. V lost 7 bases, J lost 8 bases, and 8 bases lay in between. The germline gives CDR1 MRHNA, CDR2 SNTAGT.

V gene TRBV5-4 combines with J gene TRBJ1-1; 8 positions match TRBD1. The V segment lost 4 bases and the J segment 3 bases; nucleotides outside the gene matches: 5. Germline V gives CDR1 SGHNT, CDR2 YYREEE (reference sequence). The CDR3 runs to 14 residues. The CDR3, as DNA: TGTGCCAGCAGCCGCGGGACAGGAGACACTGAAGCTTTCTTT. It codes for CASSRGTGDTEAFF. Combining the CDR3 with reference TRBV5-4 and TRBJ1-1 gives the whole variable domain ETGVTQSPTHLIKTRGQQVTLRCSSQSGHNTVSWYQQALGQGPQFIFQYYREEENGRGNFPPRFSGLQFPNYSSELNVNALELDDSALYLCASSRGTGDTEAFFGQGTRLTVV.

The rearrangement links TRBV6-5 to TRBJ2-3, with a weak D call TRBD1 (7 bases). V was clipped by 6 bases and J by 5 bases, with 18 bases between them. Germline CDR1 reads MNHEY; CDR2 reads SVGAGI. CDR3 length: 15 amino acids. Written as DNA, the CDR3 is TGTGCCAGCAGCCGCGGAGGGGGCGTCAAAGATACGCAGTATTTT. Its protein product is CASSRGGGVKDTQYF.

The rearrangement joins TRBV5-4 to TRBJ2-7, with D possibly TRBD2 on 5 matching bases. CDR1 SGHNT and CDR2 YYREEE come from the germline V gene (reference sequence). V lost 5 bases and J 3 bases, leaving 12 bases between the germline ends. CDR3 size: 13 residues. The CDR3 loop is CASSTGYDYEQYF. The CDR3 bases are TGTGCCAGCAGTACGGGGTACGACTACGAGCAGTACTTC.

The chain joins TRBV18 to TRBJ1-1, with a weak D call TRBD1 (6 bases). The CDR3 is made up of 14 amino acids. Germline CDR1 is KGHSH and CDR2 is LQKENI. V was shortened by 4 bases and J by 0 bases, with 9 bases between the two germline ends. For the CDR3, the DNA is TGTGCCAGCTCACGACAGGAGGTGAACACTGAAGCTTTCTTT. Translated, it gives CASSRQEVNTEAFF.